The 15 T cell receptor beta chains reported below all come from one sample, sequenced in a study of T cell repertoires in cytomegalovirus infection. TCRdb reprocessed the reads via MiXCR and lists one record per CDR3 protein. The sample has under 200,000 distinct CDR3 sequences, roughly 9.8% seen once; the top ten hold about 4.6%. Sequencing was done on a sample of PBMCs. Receptor source: a human donor in good health (CMV status not recorded). Some clones in this sample may be carry-over from other donors' samples.

Note on this clonotype: This may stem from a read error, because a much larger clone lies one nucleotide away. The J gene is TRBJ1-1, the V gene TRBV7-2; D is perhaps TRBD1 (5 bases). Trimming removed 10 bases at V and 5 bases at J, with 20 bases between. This CDR3 is 14 amino acids long. Per germline, CDR1 SGHTA and CDR2 FQGNSA. The CDR3 here is CATRNLRQGTEAFF. In DNA, the CDR3 is TGTGCCACCAGAAATTTGAGGCAGGGAACTGAAGCTTTCTTT.

This clonotype was seen many times. The rearrangement uses TRBV6-4 and TRBJ2-3; 10 bases align to TRBD1. V was pared by 6 bases and J by 2 bases, with 5 bases of the junction left unmatched. The germline CDR1 and CDR2 sequences are MRHNA and SNTAGT. The CDR3 extends over 15 amino acids. The CDR3 sequence is CASRRQGATTDTQYF. Written as DNA, the CDR3 is TGTGCCAGCAGACGACAGGGGGCCACCACAGATACGCAGTATTTT.

This chain joins TRBV7-2 and TRBJ2-7, with 11 bases that match TRBD2. CDR3 length: 16 amino acids. With V trimmed by 5 bases and J by 0 bases, 6 bases remained unmatched. Germline V gives CDR1 SGHTA, CDR2 FQGNSA. The CDR3 protein is CASSLGGLAVSYEQYF. The CDR3 nucleotides are TGTGCCAGCAGCCTAGGGGGACTAGCGGTCTCCTACGAGCAGTACTTC.

The V and J genes are TRBV30 and TRBJ1-2; 10 bases are shared with TRBD1. This CDR3 contains 13 residues. Trimming took 7 bases from V and 3 from J; bases not matched to a gene: 5. Germline CDR1 reads GTSNPN; CDR2 reads SVGIG (reference sequence). CDR3 loop: CASPGQGHYGYTF. CDR3 DNA: TGTGCCTCCCCGGGACAGGGGCACTATGGCTACACCTTC.

J is TRBJ2-7 and V is TRBV20-1, with TRBD2 identical over 10 bases. J was trimmed by 4 bases and V by 3 bases; bases with no gene match: 6. The CDR3 has 14 amino acids. Germline values: CDR1 DFQATT, CDR2 SNEGSKA (reference sequence). CDR3 nucleotides: TGCAGTGCTAGCACGCCTAGCGGGAGTTACGAGCAGTACTTC. It yields the protein CSASTPSGSYEQYF.

This clonotype is classed as medium-sized. The chain employs TRBV28 and TRBJ1-1; tentatively, D is TRBD1 (6 bases). V lost 7 bases, J lost 0 bases, and 12 bases lay in between. The germline gives CDR1 MDHEN, CDR2 SYDVKM. The CDR3 is 14 amino acids. This chain's CDR3 is CASTPGALNTEAFF. CDR3 in DNA: TGTGCCAGCACCCCAGGGGCCCTGAACACTGAAGCTTTCTTT.

In its sample, this clonotype was seen many times. This chain connects TRBV6-5 to TRBJ2-2, with TRBD2 matching 12 bases. The CDR3 runs to 19 residues. V gave up 2 bases and J gave up 4 bases; unmatched junction bases: 11. Germline V CDR1 and CDR2: MNHEY, SVGAGI. The CDR3 DNA follows: TGTGCCAGCAGTTACACTCTACTAGCGGGAGGAGCAAGCACCGGGGAGCTGTTTTTT. It is translated as CASSYTLLAGGASTGELFF.

This clonotype was observed at least ten times. J is TRBJ2-1 and V is TRBV7-6, with TRBD1 matching 10 bases. Germline V CDR1 and CDR2: SGHVS, FNYEAQ. The CDR3 sequence is 15 residues long. V lost 3 bases to trimming and J lost 9 bases; unmatched junction nucleotides: 8. CDR3 bases: TGTGCCAGCAGCTTCGGACAGGGGGGTGATGGTGAGCAGTTCTTC. Residues: CASSFGQGGDGEQFF.

This clonotype was found a few times. A much larger clone differs from this one at a single base, so this may be a read error. This rearrangement joins TRBV18 to TRBJ1-2; TRBD1 aligns across 9 bases. V was clipped by 3 bases and J by 12 bases; unmatched bases: 14. The CDR3 extends over 15 amino acids. Germline-derived CDR1 and CDR2 are KGHSH and LQKENI. The DNA for the CDR3 is TGTGCCAGCTCACCTTGGGACAGGGAATCGGAAGGCCACACCTTC. Amino acid sequence: CASSPWDRESEGHTF.

This clonotype appeared many times. One junction end does not reproduce the germline sequence, and a read error may be involved. This chain links TRBV7-6 with TRBJ2-2, with 12 nucleotides matching TRBD2. The V gene's germline CDR1 is SGHVS and CDR2 FNYEAQ. The CDR3 has 18 amino acids. The CDR3 DNA sequence: TGTGCTAGCAGCTTAATGCTAGCTAGCGGGAGGGGTACCGGGGAGCTGTTTTTT. It yields the protein CASSLMLASGRGTGELFF.

This clonotype was observed many times. The gene calls are TRBV29-1 and TRBJ2-2; D gene ambiguous. This CDR3 is 12 amino acids long. V was trimmed by 6 bases and J by 0 bases, leaving 5 bases between them. The germline CDR1 and CDR2 sequences are SQVTM and ANQGSEA. This CDR3 is CSVVANTGELFF. The CDR3 region has the DNA TGCAGCGTGGTAGCGAACACCGGGGAGCTGTTTTTT.

The sample holds many counts of this clonotype. The rearrangement joins TRBV6-1 to TRBJ1-2; perhaps TRBD1 as D (5 bases). There are 15 residues in the CDR3. In germline, CDR1 is MNHNS, CDR2 SASEGT. V dropped 0 bases and J dropped 4 bases, with 12 bases sitting between them. Here the CDR3 reads CASSEASTEVYGYTF. The DNA for the CDR3 is TGTGCCAGCAGTGAAGCTTCGACAGAGGTCTATGGCTACACCTTC.

This clonotype showed up many times. The rearrangement uses TRBV28 and TRBJ1-1; no definite D call. Trimming cost V 2 bases and J 10 bases, with 11 bases left between them. This CDR3 is 12 amino acids long. The germline gives CDR1 MDHEN, CDR2 SYDVKM. The CDR3 nucleotides are TGTGCCAGCAGTTTAAAAGGAATGGGAGCTTTCTTT. Amino acids: CASSLKGMGAFF.

CDR3: CASSLEDYLQETQYF. CDR3 in DNA: TGTGCCAGCAGCTTGGAAGACTACCTTCAAGAGACCCAGTACTTC. V is TRBV5-6 and J is TRBJ2-5; D is possibly TRBD2 (5 bases). Germline CDR1 reads SGHDT; CDR2 reads YYEEEE. Trimming cost V 0 bases and J 2 bases, with 11 bases left between them. The CDR3 is 15 residues long.

This chain uses TRBV10-3 with TRBJ2-3, with D unclear. Trimming cost V 3 bases and J 2 bases, with 3 bases left between them. Germline V gene sequence: CDR1 ENHRY, CDR2 SYGVKD. The CDR3 spans 12 residues. The CDR3 nucleotides are TGTGCCATCAGTGAAGACACAGATACGCAGTATTTT. This codes for CAISEDTDTQYF.